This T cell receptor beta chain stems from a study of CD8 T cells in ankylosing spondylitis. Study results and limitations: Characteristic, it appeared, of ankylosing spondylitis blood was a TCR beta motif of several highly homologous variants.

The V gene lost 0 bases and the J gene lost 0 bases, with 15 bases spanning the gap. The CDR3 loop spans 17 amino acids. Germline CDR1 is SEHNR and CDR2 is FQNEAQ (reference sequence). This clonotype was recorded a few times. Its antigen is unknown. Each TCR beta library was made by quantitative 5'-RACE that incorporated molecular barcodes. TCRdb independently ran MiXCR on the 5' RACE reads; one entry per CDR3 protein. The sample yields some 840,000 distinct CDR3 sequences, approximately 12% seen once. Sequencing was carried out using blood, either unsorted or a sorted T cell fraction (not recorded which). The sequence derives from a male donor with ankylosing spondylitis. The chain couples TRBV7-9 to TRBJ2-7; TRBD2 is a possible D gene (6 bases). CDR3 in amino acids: CASSLASGSWFSYEQYF. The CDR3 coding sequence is TGTGCCAGCAGCTTAGCGTCCGGGAGCTGGTTCTCCTACGAGCAGTACTTC. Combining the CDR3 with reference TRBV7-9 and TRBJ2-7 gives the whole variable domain DTGVSQNPRHKITKRGQNVTFRCDPISEHNRLYWYRQTLGQGPEFLTYFQNEAQLEKSRLLSDRFSAERPKGSFSTLEIQRTEQGDSAMYLCASSLASGSWFSYEQYFGPGTRLTVT.